Following are 5 T cell receptor beta chains from one sample sequenced in a study of control samples from healthy donors and cancer patients. The data were produced by immunoSEQ multiplex PCR, yet TCRdb's version contains in-frame clones alone and is incomplete. The table includes around 250,000 clones, approximately 80% detected once. Sequenced material: PBMCs. The receptors stem from an older woman with lung cancer.

This CDR3 reads CASTQGDTNEKLFF. CDR3 bases: TGTGCCAGCACTCAGGGGGACACTAATGAAAAACTGTTTTTT. The chain combines TRBV2 with TRBJ1-4; TRBD1 agrees at 7 bases. From germline, CDR1 is SNHLY and CDR2 FYNNEI. With V trimmed by 7 bases and J by 2 bases, 4 bases remained unmatched. CDR3 size: 14 residues.

The chain carries TRBV7-2 and TRBJ1-5; D is unresolved. The CDR3 is 14 residues long. Germline V gene data show CDR1 as SGHTA and CDR2 as FQGNSA. Deletions cut 1 base from V and 1 base from J, with 5 bases between. The CDR3 DNA is TGTGCCAGCAGCTTAGATCAGAGCAATCAGCCCCAGCATTTT. Translated: CASSLDQSNQPQHF.

This clone has a handful of counts. V and J are TRBV10-3 and TRBJ2-1, with 14 positions matching TRBD2. The trim removed 10 bases at V and 3 bases at J, leaving 14 bases unmatched. This CDR3 spans 18 amino acids. Germline lookup yields CDR1 ENHRY and CDR2 SYGVKD. CDR3 DNA sequence: TGTGCCACCGCTGGACTAGCGGGAGGCCAGGGGGACTACAATGAGCAGTTCTTC. Translated: CATAGLAGGQGDYNEQFF.

This rearrangement joins TRBV9 to TRBJ2-7; possibly TRBD1 for D (5 bases). Per the germline V gene, CDR1 is SGDLS and CDR2 is YYNGEE. This CDR3 contains 14 residues. Trimming removed 0 bases at V and 3 bases at J, with 10 bases between. The CDR3 spells CASSVAAGNYEQYF. The CDR3 nucleotides are TGTGCCAGCAGCGTAGCGGCAGGGAACTACGAGCAGTACTTC.

V and J are TRBV3-1 (or the pseudogene TRBV3-2) and TRBJ2-5, with D perhaps matching TRBD2 (5 bases). V was pared by 1 base and J by 2 bases, with 14 bases between. The CDR3 runs 16 residues. CDR1 and CDR2 (germline): LGHDT, YNNKEL (reference sequence). CDR3 DNA sequence: TGTGCCAGCAGCCAAGGAAGGTCTAGCCTGCAAGAGACCCAGTACTTC. This encodes CASSQGRSSLQETQYF.